A single sample is the source of the 28 T cell receptor beta chains below, sequenced in a study of early stage breast cancer tumors. TCRdb's table, derived via immunoSEQ multiplex PCR, lists solely in-frame clones and lacks some. The sample records about 70,000 clones, about 85% being singletons. Sequenced material: blood. These receptors were taken from a person in their forties with breast cancer.

This chain links TRBV9 with TRBJ2-3; D call uncertain. This CDR3 has 13 residues. CDR1 is SGDLS, CDR2 YYNGEE, per germline. The V and J ends lost 2 bases and 5 bases respectively, with 9 bases between them. The CDR3 spells CASSVKSGDTQYF. Here the CDR3 DNA reads TGTGCCAGCAGCGTCAAGTCGGGAGATACGCAGTATTTT.

The V call is TRBV11-3, the J call TRBJ2-2, with a possible D match to TRBD2 (6 bases). V lost 3 bases to trimming and J lost 2 bases, with 13 bases between them. Germline CDR1 SGHNT, CDR2 YENEEA. The CDR3 length is 16 residues. In DNA, the CDR3 is TGTGCCAGCAGCTTGTCAGCGGGTCTAAACACCGGGGAGCTGTTTTTT. Protein sequence: CASSLSAGLNTGELFF.

The chain uses TRBV28 and TRBJ2-1; D is perhaps TRBD1 (6 bases). CDR3 length equals 18 residues. The V gene lost 4 bases and the J gene lost 0 bases, with 19 bases spanning the gap. Germline CDR1 reads MDHEN; CDR2 reads SYDVKM. The CDR3 DNA is TGTGCCAGCAGTTCCCCGGTTTTCACAGGGAACTCCTACAATGAGCAGTTCTTC. Translating it yields CASSSPVFTGNSYNEQFF.

V and J are TRBV5-1 and TRBJ2-3, with 11 positions matching TRBD2. This CDR3 has 15 residues. Germline V CDR1 and CDR2: SGHRS, YFSETQ. The ends lost 4 bases at V and 6 bases at J; junction bases unmatched: 7. CDR3 in DNA: TGCGCCAGCAGCCCATCGACTAGCGGGACGGATACGCAGTATTTT. It specifies CASSPSTSGTDTQYF. Complete variable domain (other parts from reference TRBV5-1 and TRBJ2-3): KAGVTQTPRYLIKTRGQQVTLSCSPISGHRSVSWYQQTPGQGLQFLFEYFSETQRNKGNFPGRFSGRQFSNSRSEMNVSTLELGDSALYLCASSPSTSGTDTQYFGPGTRLTVL.

The rearrangement uses TRBV15 and TRBJ2-7; 10 nucleotides line up with TRBD2. V dropped 5 bases and J dropped 2; count of bases not matched to a gene: 9. CDR1 and CDR2 (germline): LNHNV, YYDKDF (reference sequence). This CDR3 spans 16 amino acids. The CDR3 DNA is TGTGCCACCAGCGTCAGTGTTGGACTAGCGGCCTACGAGCAGTACTTC. Amino acids: CATSVSVGLAAYEQYF.

V usage is TRBV6-4 and J usage is TRBJ2-7; TRBD1 might be the D (5 bases). Germline-derived CDR1 and CDR2 are MRHNA and SNTAGT. Trimming stripped 11 bases from V and 9 bases from J, with 17 bases between. The CDR3 has 11 residues. In nucleotides, the CDR3 is TGTGCCGACAGCAGTCAGAGCCCGCAGTACTTC. It translates to CADSSQSPQYF.

The chain couples TRBV28 to TRBJ2-7; tentatively, D is TRBD1 (11 bases). V gave up 6 bases and J gave up 6 bases, with 24 bases separating them. Germline V gives CDR1 MDHEN, CDR2 SYDVKM. There are 16 residues in the CDR3. DNA of the CDR3: TGTGCCAGCAGGTTCGGACAGGGGGCTAGCGGGAGCGAGCAGTACTTC. Protein sequence: CASRFGQGASGSEQYF.

This chain joins TRBV27 and TRBJ1-2; the match to TRBD1 covers 8 bases. V shed 0 bases and J 7 bases; nucleotides not matched to a gene: 1. Germline V gives CDR1 MNHEY, CDR2 SMNVEV (reference sequence). This CDR3 is built from 13 residues. The CDR3 is CASSLSDRGGYTF. CDR3 nucleotides: TGTGCCAGCAGTTTATCAGACAGGGGTGGCTACACCTTC.

This chain links TRBV13 with TRBJ1-4, with D unresolved. From germline, CDR1 is PRHDT and CDR2 FYEKMQ (reference sequence). CDR3 length equals 14 residues. The germline V and J ends were trimmed by 0 bases and 5 bases, with 7 bases remaining between them. The CDR3 DNA reads TGTGCCAGCAGCTTAGGGCAGCCGAATGAAAAACTGTTTTTT. Protein sequence: CASSLGQPNEKLFF.

The chain recombines TRBV5-1 with TRBJ2-3; maybe TRBD2 (5 bases). Germline V CDR1 and CDR2: SGHRS, YFSETQ. The CDR3 is made up of 14 amino acids. Trimming cost V 4 bases and J 0 bases, with 9 bases left between them. This CDR3 is CASSRGSSTDTQYF. CDR3 DNA sequence: TGCGCCAGCAGCCGGGGATCTAGCACAGATACGCAGTATTTT. Complete variable domain (other parts from reference TRBV5-1 and TRBJ2-3): KAGVTQTPRYLIKTRGQQVTLSCSPISGHRSVSWYQQTPGQGLQFLFEYFSETQRNKGNFPGRFSGRQFSNSRSEMNVSTLELGDSALYLCASSRGSSTDTQYFGPGTRLTVL.

In DNA, the CDR3 is TGTGCCAGCAGGGAAGACTTAGTTTCAGATACGCAGTATTTT. Its translation is CASREDLVSDTQYF. The V call is TRBV5-4, the J call TRBJ2-3; D gene uncertain. V lost 5 bases and J lost 4, with 14 bases in between. Germline CDR1 and CDR2: SGHNT and YYREEE (reference sequence). The CDR3 length is 14 residues.

The rearrangement links TRBV12-5 to TRBJ2-1; 10 bases map to TRBD2. Germline values: CDR1 LGHNT, CDR2 FRNRAP. CDR3 length: 20 amino acids. Germline trimming cut 6 bases from V and 0 bases from J; bases unmatched to any gene: 17. CDR3 nucleotide sequence: TGTGCTAGTGGAACGTCCCCCGTAGCGGGAGGATCGAGCTCCTACAATGAGCAGTTCTTC. Amino acids: CASGTSPVAGGSSSYNEQFF.

The J gene is TRBJ2-1, the V gene TRBV11-2; weak D call: TRBD1 (7 bases). The V gene's germline CDR1 is SGHAT and CDR2 FQNNGV. CDR3 length: 14 residues. V was shortened by 1 base and J by 10 bases, with 14 bases between the two germline ends. CDR3 in amino acids: CASSLVGGGNEQFF. The CDR3, as DNA: TGTGCCAGCAGCTTAGTAGGGGGCGGGAACGAGCAGTTCTTC. The full variable domain, rest sourced from reference TRBV11-2 and TRBJ2-1, is EAGVAQSPRYKIIEKRQSVAFWCNPISGHATLYWYQQILGQGPKLLIQFQNNGVVDDSQLPKDRFSAERLKGVDSTLKIQPAKLEDSAVYLCASSLVGGGNEQFFGPGTRLTVL.

This clone appeared once. The rearrangement uses TRBV25-1 and TRBJ1-3; a weak D match, TRBD1 (6 bases). The CDR3 runs to 16 residues. Germline loops: CDR1 MGHDK, CDR2 SYGVNS. Between the trimmed V and J ends, which lost 2 bases and 0 bases, there was a span of 11 bases. DNA for the CDR3: TGTGCCAGCAGTGAACAGGGGCCCAGCTCTGGAAACACCATATATTTT. Encoded protein: CASSEQGPSSGNTIYF.

This rearrangement joins TRBV28 to TRBJ1-1; 7 bases are shared with TRBD1. The V gene end was trimmed by 4 bases and the J gene end by 1 base; junction bases not matched to a gene: 9. The CDR3 loop spans 16 amino acids. The germline CDR1 and CDR2 sequences are MDHEN and SYDVKM. The CDR3 DNA sequence: TGTGCCAGCAGTTCACTCCAGGGGGTTACGAACACTGAAGCTTTCTTT. It translates to CASSSLQGVTNTEAFF.

CDR3 DNA: TGTGCCAGCAGCCTAACAGGGGGTCCCCTCTCTGGAAACACCATATATTTT. This translates into CASSLTGGPLSGNTIYF. V usage is TRBV5-6 and J usage is TRBJ1-3, with 8 nucleotides matching TRBD1. J was trimmed by 0 bases and V by 4 bases; bases with no gene match: 9. The CDR3 runs to 17 residues. Germline CDR1 is SGHDT and CDR2 is YYEEEE.

The CDR3 DNA reads TGTGCCAGCAGTTTCGGGGGCCGTGAAAAACTGTTTTTT. Amino acids: CASSFGGREKLFF. The rearrangement links TRBV27 to TRBJ1-4; tentative D call: TRBD1 (6 bases). Looked up from germline, CDR1 is MNHEY and CDR2 is SMNVEV (reference sequence). The CDR3 sequence is 13 residues long. Trimming stripped 3 bases from V and 7 bases from J, with 9 bases between.

J is TRBJ2-5 and V is TRBV27; the D gene is possibly TRBD1 (5 bases). The germline V and J ends were trimmed by 5 bases and 0 bases, with 16 bases remaining between them. The germline gives CDR1 MNHEY, CDR2 SMNVEV (reference sequence). This CDR3 comprises 16 residues. CDR3 sequence reads: CASSPLPKGYQETQYF. The CDR3 nucleotides read TGTGCCAGCAGTCCGCTCCCGAAGGGGTACCAAGAGACCCAGTACTTC.

V gene TRBV19 combines with J gene TRBJ2-7, with D possibly matching TRBD2 (6 bases). The CDR3 spans 14 residues. V was clipped by 2 bases and J by 5 bases, with 13 bases between them. Looked up from germline, CDR1 is LNHDA and CDR2 is SQIVND (reference sequence). DNA for the CDR3: TGTGCCAGTAGTATACGGGGGATAAGCGACGAGCAGTACTTC. This sequence encodes CASSIRGISDEQYF.

This clone showed up just a few times. The J gene is TRBJ2-1, the V gene TRBV20-1, with D unresolved. V lost 5 bases to trimming and J lost 5 bases, with 4 bases between them. Germline CDR1 DFQATT, CDR2 SNEGSKA (reference sequence). CDR3 length equals 10 residues. The chain's CDR3 is CSASNNEQFF. In nucleotides, the CDR3 is TGCAGTGCTTCAAACAATGAGCAGTTCTTC.

The chain combines TRBV23-1 with TRBJ2-7, with D perhaps TRBD2 (5 bases). TRBV23-1 is reported as an ORF; its role is uncertain. The CDR3 runs 13 residues. Between the trimmed V and J ends, which lost 0 bases and 6 bases, there was a span of 9 bases. The CDR3 sequence: CASSQSGGLEQYF. CDR3 bases: TGCGCCAGCAGTCAATCGGGTGGACTCGAGCAGTACTTC.

The V and J genes are TRBV18 and TRBJ1-5; possible D gene TRBD1, 6 bases. CDR3 length: 14 residues. The germline V gene has CDR1 KGHSH and CDR2 LQKENI. The ends were cut back, 4 bases at V and 7 bases at J, with 14 bases in the middle. DNA for the CDR3: TGTGCCAGCTCACGACAACAGGGTTGGCAGCCCCAGCATTTT. Protein product: CASSRQQGWQPQHF.

The V call is TRBV28, the J call TRBJ2-7; D possibly matches TRBD1 or TRBD2 (5 bases each). The V gene's germline CDR1 is MDHEN and CDR2 SYDVKM. Between the trimmed V and J ends, which lost 5 bases and 5 bases, there was a span of 16 bases. CDR3 length equals 14 residues. The CDR3 sequence is CASSPDSPGHEQYF. Here the CDR3 DNA reads TGTGCCAGCAGTCCCGACAGTCCGGGGCACGAGCAGTACTTC.

The J gene is TRBJ1-4, the V gene TRBV6-5, with 10 bases fitting TRBD1. The germline V gene encodes CDR1 MNHEY and CDR2 SVGAGI. CDR3 length equals 15 residues. V was clipped by 5 bases and J by 6 bases; unmatched bases: 6. The CDR3 sequence is CASSPPGQGYEKLFF. For the CDR3, the DNA is TGTGCCAGCAGTCCCCCGGGACAGGGGTATGAAAAACTGTTTTTT.

The V call is TRBV29-1, the J call TRBJ2-3; 7 nucleotides line up with TRBD1. The germline gives CDR1 SQVTM, CDR2 ANQGSEA. Trimming cost V 6 bases and J 0 bases; bases outside gene matches: 3. This CDR3 is built from 13 residues. The CDR3 spells CSVTGFSTDTQYF. CDR3 sequence (DNA): TGCAGCGTGACAGGGTTTAGCACAGATACGCAGTATTTT.

This rearrangement joins TRBV11-2 to TRBJ2-3; a possible D gene is TRBD2 (6 bases). The germline V gene has CDR1 SGHAT and CDR2 FQNNGV. This CDR3 contains 15 residues. V lost 2 bases and J lost 7, with 16 bases in between. The CDR3 sequence: CASSLWSSEINTQYF. Written as DNA, the CDR3 is TGTGCCAGCAGCTTATGGTCTAGCGAGATAAATACGCAGTATTTT.

The chain recombines TRBV7-8 with TRBJ1-1, with 9 bases aligning to TRBD1. Losses at the gene ends were 3 bases for V and 4 bases for J; bases not matched to a gene: 3. This CDR3 has 14 amino acids. CDR1 and CDR2 (germline): SGHVS, FQNEAQ. The CDR3 sequence: CASSFWDRATEAFF. The CDR3 nucleotides read TGTGCCAGCAGCTTTTGGGACAGGGCCACTGAAGCTTTCTTT.

This chain joins TRBV2 and TRBJ2-3; 8 positions agree with TRBD1. The CDR3 sequence is 17 residues long. CDR1 and CDR2 (germline): SNHLY, FYNNEI. The V and J ends lost 5 bases and 2 bases, in that order; junction bases with no gene match: 12. The CDR3 here is CASSRMDREGHTDTQYF. The DNA for the CDR3 is TGTGCCAGCAGTCGGATGGACAGGGAAGGACACACAGATACGCAGTATTTT. Supplemented by reference TRBV2 and TRBJ2-3, the full variable domain reads EPEVTQTPSHQVTQMGQEVILRCVPISNHLYFYWYRQILGQKVEFLVSFYNNEISEKSEIFDDQFSVERPDGSNFTLKIRSTKLEDSAMYFCASSRMDREGHTDTQYFGPGTRLTVL.